The 8 T cell receptor beta chains below all came from one sample that was sequenced in a study of T-cell reconstitution after alpha-beta-depleted transplantation in children. TCRbeta library preparation incorporated unique molecular identifiers. TCRdb re-derived calls from the PCR reads in MiXCR, one entry per CDR3 protein. The profile covers a few hundred thousand distinct CDR3 sequences, with 10% appearing a single time and more than 2% taken by the ten largest. This sample comprised PBMCs from the stem cell graft donor, obtained from the stem cell graft. The receptors come from a human donor who donated a stem cell graft to a child with acute lymphoblastic leukemia.

This clonotype has ten or more counts. The J gene is TRBJ1-1, the V gene TRBV5-1; no clear D. V lost 3 bases and J lost 0, with 9 bases in between. CDR3 length equals 14 residues. Germline assignment: CDR1 SGHRS and CDR2 YFSETQ. CDR3 bases: TGCGCCAGCAGCTCCGGGAACATGAACACTGAAGCTTTCTTT. Its protein is CASSSGNMNTEAFF.

In this sample, this clonotype turned up a few times. V gene TRBV7-9 combines with J gene TRBJ2-2, with a weak D call TRBD1 (5 bases). The CDR3 runs 16 residues. V was pared by 8 bases and J by 0 bases, with 16 bases between. The germline gives CDR1 SEHNR, CDR2 FQNEAQ (reference sequence). This CDR3 reads CASYREDSANTGELFF. As DNA, the CDR3 is TGTGCCAGCTACCGCGAAGACAGCGCGAACACCGGGGAGCTGTTTTTT.

This clonotype was counted many times. V is TRBV4-1 and J is TRBJ1-5; unclear D gene. Looked up from germline, CDR1 is MGHRA and CDR2 is YSYEKL. The V and J ends lost 0 bases and 6 bases respectively, with 12 bases between them. The CDR3 sequence is 15 residues long. Written as DNA, the CDR3 is TGCGCCAGCAGCCAAGACCCAATTGGCCTTCAGCCCCAGCATTTT. It codes for CASSQDPIGLQPQHF.

V is TRBV5-1 and J is TRBJ2-3, with D possibly matching TRBD2 (5 bases). Trimming pared 0 bases from V and 4 bases from J, leaving 12 bases between. The CDR3 sequence is 15 residues long. Germline loops: CDR1 SGHRS, CDR2 YFSETQ. The CDR3 is CASSLVSGAADTQYF. The CDR3 coding sequence is TGCGCCAGCAGCTTGGTTTCCGGAGCGGCAGATACGCAGTATTTT.

The V call is TRBV7-9, the J call TRBJ2-7; no firm D call. V was cut by 5 bases and J by 2 bases, with 13 bases left in between. CDR1 and CDR2 from the germline V gene are SEHNR and FQNEAQ (reference sequence). The CDR3 covers 14 residues. CDR3 sequence (DNA): TGTGCCAGCAGCCACAGCTCACGAACCTACGAGCAGTACTTC. Translation: CASSHSSRTYEQYF. Variable domain in full (rest from reference TRBV7-9 and TRBJ2-7): DTGVSQNPRHKITKRGQNVTFRCDPISEHNRLYWYRQTLGQGPEFLTYFQNEAQLEKSRLLSDRFSAERPKGSFSTLEIQRTEQGDSAMYLCASSHSSRTYEQYFGPGTRLTVT.

This clonotype was observed a few times. The chain links TRBV2 to TRBJ2-3; the D gene could be TRBD1 or TRBD2 (5 bases each). There are 18 residues in the CDR3. Germline CDR1 reads SNHLY; CDR2 reads FYNNEI. The V end lost 8 bases, the J end lost 6 bases, and 30 bases lay between the germline ends. The CDR3 region has the DNA TGTGCCAGCGTTGGGCCATCCGGGACCACTATACGGGGTGATACGCAGTATTTT. Residues: CASVGPSGTTIRGDTQYF.

The chain has TRBV7-2 and TRBJ2-7; D is perhaps TRBD2 (5 bases). The CDR3 is 15 amino acids. Trimming cost V 1 base and J 2 bases, with 12 bases left between them. Germline CDR1 is SGHTA and CDR2 is FQGNSA. The CDR3 DNA follows: TGTGCCAGCAGCTTAGGGAAAGCGGCCCCCTACGAGCAGTACTTC. Amino acids: CASSLGKAAPYEQYF.

This clonotype was picked up a small number of times. The rearrangement uses TRBV15 and TRBJ2-7, with 15 bases identical to TRBD2. Germline lookup yields CDR1 LNHNV and CDR2 YYDKDF (reference sequence). V shed 4 bases, J shed 7 bases, and the junction held 8 bases outside the gene matches. This CDR3 is 16 amino acids long. CDR3 coding DNA: TGTGCCACCAGCACGTGGGGACTAGCGGGAGGTAATGAGCAGTACTTC. Translating gives CATSTWGLAGGNEQYF.